This T cell receptor (beta chain) was identified during a study of blood T cell repertoires in COVID-19. About the study: Samples came from the United States, Italy and Spain, spanning acute and convalescent COVID-19. PBMCs, B-cell-depleted T cells, or T cells were the source of the cDNA or gDNA that made up the material.

Study processing details: Cell counts per sample came from amplifying reference gene primers. Measured with immunoSEQ multiplex PCR; TCRdb has only the in-frame clones, and not every one. V, J and clone size derive from that table, while D and trimming were established from the DNA sequence. This sample has under 300,000 clones, with roughly 89% found just once. The CDR3 is made up of 16 amino acids. Sequenced sample: peripheral blood. The clonotype comes from a woman between 35 and 50 years old who had recovered from COVID-19. This chain joins TRBV21-1 and TRBJ2-2; TRBD1 was called by the table and not checked on the DNA. TRBV21-1 is listed as a pseudogene. The CDR3 protein is CASSKSTDRENGELFF. The CDR3 DNA follows: TGTGCCAGCAGCAAATCCACGGACAGGGAAAACGGGGAGCTGTTTTTT.